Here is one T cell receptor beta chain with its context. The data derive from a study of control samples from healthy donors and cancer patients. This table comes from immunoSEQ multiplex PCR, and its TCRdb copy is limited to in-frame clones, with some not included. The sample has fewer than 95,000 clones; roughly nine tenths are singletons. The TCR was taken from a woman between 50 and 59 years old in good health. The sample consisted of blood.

As DNA, the CDR3 is TGTGCCAGCAGCTTGGCCGGGACAGGGGGCCGCGAGCAGTACTTC. As protein: CASSLAGTGGREQYF. The genes are TRBV5-6 and TRBJ2-7; the match to TRBD1 covers 12 bases. CDR3 length equals 15 residues. Trimming cost V 0 bases and J 6 bases; bases outside gene matches: 4. From germline, CDR1 is SGHDT and CDR2 YYEEEE.